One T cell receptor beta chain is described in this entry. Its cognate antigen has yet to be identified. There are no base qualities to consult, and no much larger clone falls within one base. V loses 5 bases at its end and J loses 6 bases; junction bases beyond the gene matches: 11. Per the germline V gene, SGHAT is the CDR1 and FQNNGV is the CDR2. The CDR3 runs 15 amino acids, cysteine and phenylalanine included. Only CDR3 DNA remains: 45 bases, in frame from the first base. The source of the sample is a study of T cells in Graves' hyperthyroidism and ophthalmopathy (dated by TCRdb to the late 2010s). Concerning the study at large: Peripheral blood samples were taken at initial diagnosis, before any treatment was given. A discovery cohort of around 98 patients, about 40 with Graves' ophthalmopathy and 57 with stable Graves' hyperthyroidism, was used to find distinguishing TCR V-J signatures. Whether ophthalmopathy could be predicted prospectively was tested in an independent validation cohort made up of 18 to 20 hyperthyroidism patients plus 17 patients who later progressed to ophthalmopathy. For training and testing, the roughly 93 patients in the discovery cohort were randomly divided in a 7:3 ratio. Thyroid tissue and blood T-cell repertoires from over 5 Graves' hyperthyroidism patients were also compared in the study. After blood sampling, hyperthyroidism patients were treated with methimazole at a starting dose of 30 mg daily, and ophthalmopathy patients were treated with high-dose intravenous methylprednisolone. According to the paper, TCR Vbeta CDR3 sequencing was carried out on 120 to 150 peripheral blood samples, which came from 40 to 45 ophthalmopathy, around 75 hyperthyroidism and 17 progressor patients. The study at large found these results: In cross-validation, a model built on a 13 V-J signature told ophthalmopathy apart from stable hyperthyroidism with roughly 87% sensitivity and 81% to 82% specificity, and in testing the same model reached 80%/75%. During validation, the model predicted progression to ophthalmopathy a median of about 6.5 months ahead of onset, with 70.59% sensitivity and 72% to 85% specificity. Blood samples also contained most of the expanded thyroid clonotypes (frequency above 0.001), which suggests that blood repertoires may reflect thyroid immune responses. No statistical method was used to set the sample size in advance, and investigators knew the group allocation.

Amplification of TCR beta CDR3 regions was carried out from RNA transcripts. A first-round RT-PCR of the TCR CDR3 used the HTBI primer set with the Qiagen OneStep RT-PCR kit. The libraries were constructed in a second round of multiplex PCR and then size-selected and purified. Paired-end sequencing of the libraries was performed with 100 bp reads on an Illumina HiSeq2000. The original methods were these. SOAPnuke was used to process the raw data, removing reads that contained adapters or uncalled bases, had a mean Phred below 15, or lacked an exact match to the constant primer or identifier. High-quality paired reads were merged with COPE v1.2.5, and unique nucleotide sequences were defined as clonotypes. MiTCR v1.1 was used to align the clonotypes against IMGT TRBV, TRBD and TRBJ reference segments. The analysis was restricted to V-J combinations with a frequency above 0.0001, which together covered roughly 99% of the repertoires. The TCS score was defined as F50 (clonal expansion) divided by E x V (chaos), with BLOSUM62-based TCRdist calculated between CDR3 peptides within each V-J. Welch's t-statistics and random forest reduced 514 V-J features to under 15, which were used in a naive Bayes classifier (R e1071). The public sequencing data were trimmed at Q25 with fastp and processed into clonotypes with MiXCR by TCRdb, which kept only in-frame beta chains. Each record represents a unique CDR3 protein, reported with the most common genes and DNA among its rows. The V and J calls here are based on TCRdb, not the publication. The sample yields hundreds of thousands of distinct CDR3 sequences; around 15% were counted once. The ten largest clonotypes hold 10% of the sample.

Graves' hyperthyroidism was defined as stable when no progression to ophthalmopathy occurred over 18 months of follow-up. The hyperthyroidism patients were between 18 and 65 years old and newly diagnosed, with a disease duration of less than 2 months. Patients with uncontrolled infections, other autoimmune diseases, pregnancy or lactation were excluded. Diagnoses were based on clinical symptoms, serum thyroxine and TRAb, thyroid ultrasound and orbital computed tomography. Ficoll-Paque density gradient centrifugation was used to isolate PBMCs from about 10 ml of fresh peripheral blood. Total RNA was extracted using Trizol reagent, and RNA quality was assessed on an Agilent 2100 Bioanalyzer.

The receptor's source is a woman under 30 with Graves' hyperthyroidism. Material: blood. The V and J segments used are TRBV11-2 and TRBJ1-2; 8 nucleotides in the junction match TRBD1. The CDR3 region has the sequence CASSPDRGLDHGYTF. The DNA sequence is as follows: TGTGCCAGCAGCCCAGACAGGGGACTGGACCATGGCTACACCTTC.